A single sample is the source of the 3 T cell receptor beta chains below, sequenced in a study of blood T cell repertoires in COVID-19 (dated by TCRdb to the early 2020s). The library was produced with the immunoSEQ multiplex PCR assay. The immuneACCESS repertoire file appears here via TCRdb, limited to in-frame rearrangements. These files lack a portion of the clones; in checked studies, under half of the deficit traces to unresolved V genes, and the cause of the others is not known. The sample contains some 14,000 clones, 65% to 80% of them found a single time. The top ten clonotypes cover around 41% of the sample. Specimen: peripheral blood. Receptors were obtained from a woman aged 80 or older with acute or convalescent COVID-19.

This chain joins TRBV28 and TRBJ1-3; no reliable D call. Germline lookup yields CDR1 MDHEN and CDR2 SYDVKM. With 6 bases removed from V and 7 bases from J, the gap between germline ends came to 10 bases. The CDR3 runs 12 residues. The CDR3 DNA follows: TGTGCCAGCAGCCAAGTGGCCAACACCATATATTTT. As protein: CASSQVANTIYF.

This rearrangement joins TRBV15 to TRBJ2-1; 9 positions agree with TRBD1. Germline values: CDR1 LNHNV, CDR2 YYDKDF (reference sequence). The CDR3 is 16 residues long. J was trimmed by 9 bases and V by 2 bases; bases with no gene match: 11. The DNA of the CDR3 is TGTGCCACCAGCAGATCGAGAGGGACAGGGCCTTCTGAGCAGTTCTTC. This gives the protein CATSRSRGTGPSEQFF. Full variable domain (rest looked up from reference TRBV15 and TRBJ2-1): DAMVIQNPRYQVTQFGKPVTLSCSQTLNHNVMYWYQQKSSQAPKLLFHYYDKDFNNEADTPDNFQSRRPNTSFCFLDIRSPGLGDTAMYLCATSRSRGTGPSEQFFGPGTRLTVL.

The chain carries TRBV4-2 and TRBJ2-5, with TRBD1 as a possible D gene (5 bases). The CDR3 contains 15 residues. The germline CDR1 and CDR2 sequences are LGHNA and YNFKEQ. V shed 3 bases and J shed 2 bases, with 13 bases lying between them. CDR3 loop: CASSHTKGWQETQYF. The CDR3 bases are TGTGCCAGCAGCCACACAAAGGGGTGGCAAGAGACCCAGTACTTC.